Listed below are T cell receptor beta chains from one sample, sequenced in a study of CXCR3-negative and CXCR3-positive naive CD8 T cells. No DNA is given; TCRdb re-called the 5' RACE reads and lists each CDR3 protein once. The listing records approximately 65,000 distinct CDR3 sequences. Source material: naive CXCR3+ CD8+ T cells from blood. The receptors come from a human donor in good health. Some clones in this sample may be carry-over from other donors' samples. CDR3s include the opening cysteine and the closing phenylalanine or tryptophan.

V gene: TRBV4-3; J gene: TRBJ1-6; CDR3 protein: CASSQEGGIISPLHF
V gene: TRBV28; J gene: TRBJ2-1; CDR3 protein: CASSTFAGQSSYNEQFF
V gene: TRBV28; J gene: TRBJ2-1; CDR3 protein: CASSPVTSYNEQFF
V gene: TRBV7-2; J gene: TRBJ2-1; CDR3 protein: CASTTQGDPYNEQFF
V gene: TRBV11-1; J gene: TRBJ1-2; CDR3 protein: CASTENVQGMYYGYTF
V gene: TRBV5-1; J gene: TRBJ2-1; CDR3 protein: CASSLAYEQFF
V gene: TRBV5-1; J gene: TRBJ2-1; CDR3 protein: CASSLAGVSGPRLFF
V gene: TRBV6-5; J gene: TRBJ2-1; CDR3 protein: CASSYPGQGNEQFF
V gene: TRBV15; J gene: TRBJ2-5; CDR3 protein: CATRETSVGVLETQYF
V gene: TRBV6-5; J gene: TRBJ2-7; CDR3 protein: CASSYSGQTSYEQYF
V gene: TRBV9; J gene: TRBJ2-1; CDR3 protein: CASSVDVGTYNEQFF
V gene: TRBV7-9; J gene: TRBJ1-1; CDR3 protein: CASIGGDQNTEAFF
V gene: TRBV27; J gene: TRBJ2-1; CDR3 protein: CASSPRAGGYNEQFF
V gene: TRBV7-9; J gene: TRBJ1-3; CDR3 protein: CASSAQGWGNTIYF
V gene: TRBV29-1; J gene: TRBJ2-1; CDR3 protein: CSVEDEIADPYNEQFF
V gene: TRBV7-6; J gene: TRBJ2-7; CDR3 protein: CASSPGGILGQYF
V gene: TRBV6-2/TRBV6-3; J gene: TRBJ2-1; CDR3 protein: CASGRLAGGNEQFF
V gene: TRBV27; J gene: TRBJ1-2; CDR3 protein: CASSLSDRIHGYTF
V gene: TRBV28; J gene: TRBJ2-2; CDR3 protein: CASSSGLDGELFF
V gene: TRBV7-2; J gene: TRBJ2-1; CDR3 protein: CASSSLVAGGRYNEQFF
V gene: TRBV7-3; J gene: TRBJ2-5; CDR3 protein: CASSAYGTTNNHQETQYF
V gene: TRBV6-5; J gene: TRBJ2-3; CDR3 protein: CASSSSIRRQGYSTDTQYF
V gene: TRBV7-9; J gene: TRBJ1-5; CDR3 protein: CASTPSGGSNQPQHF
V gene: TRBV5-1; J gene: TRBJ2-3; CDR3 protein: CASREGGAADTQYF
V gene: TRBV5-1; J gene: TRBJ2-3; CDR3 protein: CASSLAWTDTQYF
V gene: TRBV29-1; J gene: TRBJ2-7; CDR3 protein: CSVAAGSSYEQYF
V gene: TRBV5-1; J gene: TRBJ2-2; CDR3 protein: CASSGPLAGGRTGELFF
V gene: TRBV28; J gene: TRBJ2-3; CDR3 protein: CASNLADSTDTQYF
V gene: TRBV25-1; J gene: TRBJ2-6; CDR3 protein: CASSWGSGANVLTF
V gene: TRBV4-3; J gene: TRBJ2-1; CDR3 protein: CASSHDRRGGPNNEQFF
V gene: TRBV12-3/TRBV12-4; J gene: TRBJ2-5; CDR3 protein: CASSWADQETQYF
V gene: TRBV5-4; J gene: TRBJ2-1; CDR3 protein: CASSLEVAGGPFDEQFF
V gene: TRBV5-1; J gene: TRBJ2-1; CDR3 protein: CASSYPLGGGSYNEQFF
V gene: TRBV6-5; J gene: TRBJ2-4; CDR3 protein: CASSYSMVASGALAKNIQYF
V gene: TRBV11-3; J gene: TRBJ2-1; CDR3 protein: CACSLRTGGNEQFF
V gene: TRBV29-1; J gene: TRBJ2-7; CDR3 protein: CSVGSSYEQYF
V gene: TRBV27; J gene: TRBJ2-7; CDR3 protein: CASSFSGGYEQYF
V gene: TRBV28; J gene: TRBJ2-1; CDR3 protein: CASSYLSRAVYNEQFF
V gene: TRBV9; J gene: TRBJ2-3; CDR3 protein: CASSEGTGSTDTRYF
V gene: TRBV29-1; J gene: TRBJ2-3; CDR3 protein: CSVSAGPVTDTQYF
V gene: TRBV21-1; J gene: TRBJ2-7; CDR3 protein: CASSIRQGAIPIYEQYF
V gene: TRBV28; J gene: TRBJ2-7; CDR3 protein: CASSPGTGYYEQYF
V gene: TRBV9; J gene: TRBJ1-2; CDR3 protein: CASSAPTGRDYGYTF
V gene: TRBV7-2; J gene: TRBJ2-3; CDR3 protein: CASSPSSGGLDTQYF
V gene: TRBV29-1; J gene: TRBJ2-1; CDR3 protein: CSVEGSGGARYNEQFF
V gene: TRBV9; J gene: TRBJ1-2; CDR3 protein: CASSDPPRGNYGYTF
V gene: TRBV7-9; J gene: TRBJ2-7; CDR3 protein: CASSLQRAYPYEQYF